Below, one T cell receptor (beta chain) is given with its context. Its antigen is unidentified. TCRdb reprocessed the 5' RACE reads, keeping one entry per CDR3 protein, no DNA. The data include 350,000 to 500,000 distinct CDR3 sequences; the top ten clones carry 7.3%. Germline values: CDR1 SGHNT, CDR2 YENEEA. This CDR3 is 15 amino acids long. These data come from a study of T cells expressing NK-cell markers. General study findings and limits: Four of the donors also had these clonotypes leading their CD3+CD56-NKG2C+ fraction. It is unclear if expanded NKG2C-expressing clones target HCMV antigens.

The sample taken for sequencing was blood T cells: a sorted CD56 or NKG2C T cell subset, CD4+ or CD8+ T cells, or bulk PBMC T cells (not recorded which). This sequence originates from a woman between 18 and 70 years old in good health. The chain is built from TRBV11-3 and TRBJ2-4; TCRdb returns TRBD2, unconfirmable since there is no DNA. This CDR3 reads CASSLRAGPENIQYF.